This T cell receptor (beta chain) was retrieved from a study of cytomegalovirus exposure and HLA in healthy donors. Findings and limits, study-wide: In a later analysis, most CMV-associated TCR beta chains appeared HLA-restricted. In a later analysis, V- and J-gene trimming of beta chains associated with a DCLRE1C missense variant, replicated independently.

A word on this clone: What it recognizes is unknown.

The PCR made use of 60 Vbeta and 13 Jbeta primers. The protocol was immunoSEQ multiplex PCR, while the TCRdb copy is restricted to in-frame clones and leaves out a portion. The table lists about 78,000 clones, 55% to 85% of them singletons. This TCR was recovered from a woman aged 35 to 49 in good health and CMV-seropositive. Sequencing used PBMCs.

CDR3 nucleotides: TGTGCCAGCAGCCCCCAAGTCCCTGGGACTAGTCCCTACGAGCAGTACTTC. Translation gives CASSPQVPGTSPYEQYF. The rearrangement links TRBV7-9 to TRBJ2-7, with 8 nucleotides matching TRBD2. With 5 bases clipped from V and 2 bases from J, the junction kept 14 bases outside the gene matches. The V gene's germline CDR1 is SEHNR and CDR2 FQNEAQ (reference sequence). The length of the CDR3 is 17 residues. Looking up the rest from reference TRBV7-9 and TRBJ2-7 gives the full variable domain: DTGVSQNPRHKITKRGQNVTFRCDPISEHNRLYWYRQTLGQGPEFLTYFQNEAQLEKSRLLSDRFSAERPKGSFSTLEIQRTEQGDSAMYLCASSPQVPGTSPYEQYFGPGTRLTVT.